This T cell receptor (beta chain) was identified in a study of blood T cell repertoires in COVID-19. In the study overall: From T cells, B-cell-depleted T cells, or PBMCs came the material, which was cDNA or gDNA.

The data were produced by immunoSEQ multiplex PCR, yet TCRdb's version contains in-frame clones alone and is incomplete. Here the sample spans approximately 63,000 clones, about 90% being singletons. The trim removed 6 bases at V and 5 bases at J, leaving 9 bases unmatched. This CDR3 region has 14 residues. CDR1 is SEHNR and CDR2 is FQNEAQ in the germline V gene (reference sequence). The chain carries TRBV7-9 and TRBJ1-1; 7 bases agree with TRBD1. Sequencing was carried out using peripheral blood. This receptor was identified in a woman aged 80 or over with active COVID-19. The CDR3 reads CASREQGSRTEAFF. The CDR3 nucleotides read TGTGCCAGCAGAGAACAGGGGAGTAGGACTGAAGCTTTCTTT.